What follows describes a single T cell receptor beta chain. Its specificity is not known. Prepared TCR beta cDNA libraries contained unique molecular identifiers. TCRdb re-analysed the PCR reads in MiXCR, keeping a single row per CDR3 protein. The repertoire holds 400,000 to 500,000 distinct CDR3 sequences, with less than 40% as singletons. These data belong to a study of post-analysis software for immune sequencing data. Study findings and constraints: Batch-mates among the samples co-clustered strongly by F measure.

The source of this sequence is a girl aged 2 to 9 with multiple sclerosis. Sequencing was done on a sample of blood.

CDR3 in DNA: TGTGCCAGCAGCTTAGCCCGGGGGGGCCGTGTGGAGACCCAGTACTTC. This sequence encodes CASSLARGGRVETQYF. V usage is TRBV7-2 and J usage is TRBJ2-5, with 8 bases lining up with TRBD2. V lost 0 bases, J lost 5 bases, and 8 bases stayed unmatched. The CDR3 runs to 16 residues. Germline V gene data show CDR1 as SGHTA and CDR2 as FQGNSA.